This TCR beta chain was retrieved from a study of blood T cells in healthy people across ages. Whole-study results and caveats: A roughly linear age-dependent decrease characterized TCR beta diversity per million T cells. Without sorted subsets, naive and antigen-experienced compartments could not be conclusively compared.

Trimming took 0 bases from V and 1 from J, leaving 12 bases between them. Germline V gives CDR1 MGHRA, CDR2 YSYEKL. This CDR3 has 16 residues. The authors ran a second PCR of roughly 6 to 11 cycles using a sample-barcoded 5' primer and a J-beta primer mix. One entry per CDR3 protein results from TCRdb running MiXCR on the 5' RACE reads. This sample has 800,000 to 950,000 distinct CDR3 sequences, with almost 30% found just once. This clonotype was found many times. As yet, its antigen is unknown. Isolated PBMCs totaled at least 6 million in each sample. Total RNA amounts of at least 5 micrograms were extracted per sample. The same sample was also studied in work on T cells of mothers and their children.

The material sequenced was blood. The V and J genes are TRBV4-1 and TRBJ2-5; maybe TRBD2 (5 bases). This sequence originates from a woman in her thirties or forties in good health. The CDR3 coding sequence is TGCGCCAGCAGCCAAGATTCGGGTAGCGTCCAAGAGACCCAGTACTTC. Protein: CASSQDSGSVQETQYF.